This is a list of T cell receptor beta chains from one sample in a study of blood T cell repertoires in COVID-19. The data were produced by immunoSEQ multiplex PCR, yet TCRdb's version contains in-frame clones alone and is incomplete. The sample lists about 170,000 clones; roughly four fifths were seen once. Input material: peripheral blood. Receptor source: a human donor with acute or convalescent COVID-19. The donor label of this sample is uncertain. The CDR3 runs from the conserved cysteine through the conserved F or W. The D gene is left open where the match is weak. For some rows the clone size is stated as once, few or many, or as a class when expanded; others skip it.

v_call: TRBV2
j_call: TRBJ2-1
d_call: TRBD2
clone_size: -
cdr3_nt: TGTGCCAGCCGCCGACTAGCGGGAGGGCTTTACAATGAGCAGTTCTTC
cdr3_aa: CASRRLAGGLYNEQFF

v_call: TRBV27
j_call: TRBJ1-5
d_call: -
clone_size: -
cdr3_nt: TGTGCCAGCAGTTCAGGTGACCAGCCCCAGCATTTT
cdr3_aa: CASSSGDQPQHF

v_call: TRBV2
j_call: TRBJ1-5
d_call: TRBD1
clone_size: -
cdr3_nt: TGTGCCAGCAGTGCAGGGGGCGCGAGTCGTCAGCCCCAGCATTTT
cdr3_aa: CASSAGGASRQPQHF

v_call: TRBV9
j_call: TRBJ2-3
d_call: TRBD1
clone_size: -
cdr3_nt: TGTGCCAGCAGCCCAGACAGGGGCGCAGATACGCAGTATTTT
cdr3_aa: CASSPDRGADTQYF

v_call: TRBV10-3
j_call: TRBJ2-1
d_call: -
clone_size: -
cdr3_nt: TGTGCCTCGTCCCCCGGGGAGGTGGGGGAGCAGTTCTTC
cdr3_aa: CASSPGEVGEQFF

v_call: TRBV5-1
j_call: TRBJ1-5
d_call: TRBD1
clone_size: few
cdr3_nt: TGCGCCAGCAGCCTGGGGACAGGAAATCAGCCCCAGCATTTT
cdr3_aa: CASSLGTGNQPQHF

v_call: TRBV18
j_call: TRBJ2-7
d_call: -
clone_size: -
cdr3_nt: TGTGCCAGCTCACCTAGTTCGGGAAAAAATATGTACGAGCAGTACTTC
cdr3_aa: CASSPSSGKNMYEQYF

v_call: TRBV5-1
j_call: TRBJ2-6
d_call: -
clone_size: -
cdr3_nt: TGCGCCAGCAGCTTGACACAGGGCTCTGGGGCCAACGTCCTGACTTTC
cdr3_aa: CASSLTQGSGANVLTF

v_call: TRBV11-3
j_call: TRBJ2-6
d_call: -
clone_size: -
cdr3_nt: TGTGCCAGCAGCTCAGGGCCGAGCTCTGGGGCCAACGTCCTGACTTTC
cdr3_aa: CASSSGPSSGANVLTF

v_call: TRBV7-6
j_call: TRBJ1-2
d_call: -
clone_size: -
cdr3_nt: TGTGCCAGCAGCCAGGGGCGGCAACACAACAGCTACACCTTC
cdr3_aa: CASSQGRQHNSYTF

v_call: TRBV6-5
j_call: TRBJ2-7
d_call: TRBD2
clone_size: few
cdr3_nt: TGTGCCAGCAGACCCCTCCGGGAGGACGAGCAGTACTTC
cdr3_aa: CASRPLREDEQYF

v_call: TRBV11-2
j_call: TRBJ2-1
d_call: TRBD2
clone_size: -
cdr3_nt: TGTGCCAGCAGCTTAGATAGCCCGACTAGCGGGGGGTTGAATGAGCAGTTCTTC
cdr3_aa: CASSLDSPTSGGLNEQFF

v_call: TRBV5-8
j_call: TRBJ2-1
d_call: -
clone_size: -
cdr3_nt: TGTGCCAGCACCCGAACGTGGGGGCGGCCCTCCTACAATGAGCAGTTCTTC
cdr3_aa: CASTRTWGRPSYNEQFF

v_call: TRBV4-1
j_call: TRBJ2-3
d_call: -
clone_size: -
cdr3_nt: TGCGCCAGCAGCCTGGAAGGGGCGGGCACAGATACGCAGTATTTT
cdr3_aa: CASSLEGAGTDTQYF

v_call: TRBV6-1
j_call: TRBJ1-4
d_call: TRBD1
clone_size: once
cdr3_nt: TGTGCCAGCAGTGAAGAAAAAGGGGGCATAACTAATGAAAAACTGTTTTTT
cdr3_aa: CASSEEKGGITNEKLFF

v_call: TRBV19
j_call: TRBJ1-1
d_call: -
clone_size: -
cdr3_nt: TGTGCCAGTACGAGTGGACAGAAGATGAACACTGAAGCTTTCTTT
cdr3_aa: CASTSGQKMNTEAFF

v_call: TRBV27
j_call: TRBJ1-1
d_call: -
clone_size: -
cdr3_nt: TGTGCCAGCAGTTTAAATGGGCGGGTGCTGAAGGCTTTCTTT
cdr3_aa: CASSLNGRVLKAFF

v_call: TRBV28
j_call: TRBJ2-7
d_call: -
clone_size: -
cdr3_nt: TGTGCCAGCACTCCAGTCCCCCCCTCCGTCTACGAGCAGTACTTC
cdr3_aa: CASTPVPPSVYEQYF

v_call: TRBV18
j_call: TRBJ1-2
d_call: TRBD1
clone_size: -
cdr3_nt: TGTGCCAGCTCACAATCCGGGACAGGGGGCGATGGCTACACCTTC
cdr3_aa: CASSQSGTGGDGYTF

v_call: TRBV5-4
j_call: TRBJ1-6
d_call: -
clone_size: -
cdr3_nt: TGTGCCAGCAGCACCCGTTTCCTCAGGGGCAACAGGAATTCACCCCTCCACTTT
cdr3_aa: CASSTRFLRGNRNSPLHF

v_call: TRBV11-2
j_call: TRBJ2-6
d_call: -
clone_size: -
cdr3_nt: TGTGCCAGCAGCTACAACTCTGGGGCCAACGTCCTGACTTTC
cdr3_aa: CASSYNSGANVLTF

v_call: TRBV2
j_call: TRBJ1-1
d_call: -
clone_size: -
cdr3_nt: TGTGCCAGCAGTGTGGCCGCTTTGAACACTGAAGCTTTCTTT
cdr3_aa: CASSVAALNTEAFF

v_call: TRBV5-6
j_call: TRBJ1-2
d_call: TRBD1
clone_size: -
cdr3_nt: TGTGCCAGCACCCGACAGGGCCAGGGCTATGGCTACACCTTC
cdr3_aa: CASTRQGQGYGYTF

v_call: TRBV10-3
j_call: TRBJ2-7
d_call: -
clone_size: -
cdr3_nt: TGTGCCATCAGGCAGGGTCCCGAGCAGTACTTC
cdr3_aa: CAIRQGPEQYF

v_call: TRBV18
j_call: TRBJ2-7
d_call: TRBD2
clone_size: -
cdr3_nt: TGTGCCAGCTCCCTCGGGGGGGGCCCCAGGGCCTACGAGCAGTACTTC
cdr3_aa: CASSLGGGPRAYEQYF

v_call: TRBV27
j_call: TRBJ2-1
d_call: TRBD1
clone_size: -
cdr3_nt: TGTGCCTCCCCAGGACAGGGAATTTACGATGAGCAGTTCTTC
cdr3_aa: CASPGQGIYDEQFF

v_call: TRBV5-4
j_call: TRBJ2-7
d_call: TRBD2
clone_size: -
cdr3_nt: TGTGCCAGCAGCGTTGGTAGCGGGGGGCTTTCTTACGAGCAGTACTTC
cdr3_aa: CASSVGSGGLSYEQYF

v_call: TRBV3-1/TRBV3-2
j_call: TRBJ1-2
d_call: -
clone_size: -
cdr3_nt: TGTGCCAGCAAGGGGTTTTGGTATGGCTACACCTTC
cdr3_aa: CASKGFWYGYTF

v_call: TRBV7-9
j_call: TRBJ1-4
d_call: TRBD1
clone_size: -
cdr3_nt: TGTGCCAGCAGCTACAGGGGTCCGGGTGAAAAACTGTTTTTT
cdr3_aa: CASSYRGPGEKLFF

v_call: TRBV10-3
j_call: TRBJ1-2
d_call: TRBD1
clone_size: -
cdr3_nt: TGTGCCATCAGTGTCTCGGGGACAGGCCGACGGTCTGGCTACACCTTC
cdr3_aa: CAISVSGTGRRSGYTF

v_call: TRBV7-9
j_call: TRBJ1-5
d_call: TRBD1
clone_size: -
cdr3_nt: TGTGCCAGCAGCGAGACAGGGGATCAGCCCCAGCATTTT
cdr3_aa: CASSETGDQPQHF

v_call: TRBV3-1/TRBV3-2
j_call: TRBJ2-7
d_call: -
clone_size: once
cdr3_nt: TGTGCCAGCAGCCTAAGCAGGGGCTACGAGCAGTACTTC
cdr3_aa: CASSLSRGYEQYF

v_call: TRBV9
j_call: TRBJ2-1
d_call: -
clone_size: -
cdr3_nt: TGTGCCAGCAGCACCCAGGGCAACTCCTACAATGAGCAGTTCTTC
cdr3_aa: CASSTQGNSYNEQFF

v_call: TRBV3-1/TRBV3-2
j_call: TRBJ2-7
d_call: -
clone_size: -
cdr3_nt: TGTGCCAGCAGCCATTCGGAGTACGAGCAGTACTTC
cdr3_aa: CASSHSEYEQYF

v_call: TRBV9
j_call: TRBJ2-2
d_call: TRBD2
clone_size: -
cdr3_nt: TGTGCCAGCAGCCCGGGAGGTGAAGGCGGGGAGCTGTTTTTT
cdr3_aa: CASSPGGEGGELFF

v_call: TRBV9
j_call: TRBJ1-2
d_call: -
clone_size: -
cdr3_nt: TGTGCCAGCAGCCTCGGGGGGGGAGGTGGCTACACCTTC
cdr3_aa: CASSLGGGGGYTF

v_call: TRBV3-1/TRBV3-2
j_call: TRBJ1-1
d_call: TRBD1
clone_size: -
cdr3_nt: TGTGCCAGCACTCCCCAGGGGGGAGTGAACACTGAAGCTTTCTTT
cdr3_aa: CASTPQGGVNTEAFF

v_call: TRBV5-1
j_call: TRBJ2-2
d_call: -
clone_size: -
cdr3_nt: TGCGCCAGCAGCTCGATTTCCTCTCAGGCCGGGGAGCTGTTTTTT
cdr3_aa: CASSSISSQAGELFF

v_call: TRBV5-1
j_call: TRBJ2-5
d_call: TRBD2
clone_size: -
cdr3_nt: TGCGCCAGCAGCTTGTGGGGTAGCGGGAGTTCACAAGAGACCCAGTACTTC
cdr3_aa: CASSLWGSGSSQETQYF

v_call: TRBV7-2
j_call: TRBJ2-1
d_call: TRBD2
clone_size: -
cdr3_nt: TGTGCCAGCAGCCTCGGACTAGCGGTTCAGAATGAGCAGTTCTTC
cdr3_aa: CASSLGLAVQNEQFF

v_call: TRBV29-1
j_call: TRBJ2-3
d_call: -
clone_size: few
cdr3_nt: TGCAGCGTTGGGGACTTGAGTACGCAGTATTTT
cdr3_aa: CSVGDLSTQYF

v_call: TRBV28
j_call: TRBJ2-5
d_call: -
clone_size: -
cdr3_nt: TGTGCCAGCAGGCCCCAGGGGACGGCGGCGGCCCAGTACTTC
cdr3_aa: CASRPQGTAAAQYF

v_call: TRBV29-1
j_call: TRBJ2-7
d_call: -
clone_size: -
cdr3_nt: TGCAGCGTTGAGACACCCACCTACGAGCAGTACTTC
cdr3_aa: CSVETPTYEQYF

v_call: TRBV5-4
j_call: TRBJ2-7
d_call: TRBD2
clone_size: -
cdr3_nt: TGTGCCAGCAGCACCCCAGCGGGGGGCCACTTTGGAGTTCTCTTC
cdr3_aa: CASSTPAGGHFGVLF

v_call: TRBV28
j_call: TRBJ1-4
d_call: -
clone_size: -
cdr3_nt: TGTGCCAGCAGTTCCCCCGGGGGGTCTGGTGAAAAACTGTTTTTT
cdr3_aa: CASSSPGGSGEKLFF

v_call: TRBV30
j_call: TRBJ2-7
d_call: TRBD1
clone_size: -
cdr3_nt: TGTGCCTGGAGTGTACGGGGACAGGGCGAGCAGTACTTC
cdr3_aa: CAWSVRGQGEQYF

v_call: TRBV5-1
j_call: TRBJ1-3
d_call: TRBD1
clone_size: -
cdr3_nt: TGCGCCAGCAGCTTGACAGGGGATCCTGGAAACACCATATATTTT
cdr3_aa: CASSLTGDPGNTIYF

v_call: TRBV29-1
j_call: TRBJ2-5
d_call: -
clone_size: -
cdr3_nt: TGCAGCGTTGAACGAACAGGCGGAGAGACCCAGTACTTC
cdr3_aa: CSVERTGGETQYF

v_call: TRBV19
j_call: TRBJ1-3
d_call: -
clone_size: -
cdr3_nt: TGTGCCAGTAGCCCTAGTGGAAACACCATATATTTT
cdr3_aa: CASSPSGNTIYF

v_call: TRBV10-3
j_call: TRBJ2-7
d_call: TRBD1
clone_size: few
cdr3_nt: TGTGCCATCAGTGAGAGGGGGCCTGTAACCTACGAGCAGTACTTC
cdr3_aa: CAISERGPVTYEQYF